The TCR beta chain under discussion was sequenced for a study of PD-1 and CTLA-4 blockade in melanoma. Some clones are missing from TCRdb's copy, which holds only in-frame ones; the method was immunoSEQ multiplex PCR. Of about 16,000 clones in the sample, 70% were seen once. V dropped 6 bases and J dropped 0 bases, with 20 bases sitting between them. The germline gives CDR1 SEHNR, CDR2 FQNEAQ (reference sequence). The CDR3 consists of 17 residues. This clone was observed once. The rearrangement joins TRBV7-9 to TRBJ1-1; D unclear. This specimen was CD8+ T cells from peripheral blood, taken from a patient given anti-PD-1 treatment. The source of this sequence is a human donor with melanoma. The CDR3 loop reads CASSPPAGKKMNTEAFF. As DNA, the CDR3 is TGTGCCAGCAGTCCCCCGGCCGGGAAAAAAATGAACACTGAAGCTTTCTTT.